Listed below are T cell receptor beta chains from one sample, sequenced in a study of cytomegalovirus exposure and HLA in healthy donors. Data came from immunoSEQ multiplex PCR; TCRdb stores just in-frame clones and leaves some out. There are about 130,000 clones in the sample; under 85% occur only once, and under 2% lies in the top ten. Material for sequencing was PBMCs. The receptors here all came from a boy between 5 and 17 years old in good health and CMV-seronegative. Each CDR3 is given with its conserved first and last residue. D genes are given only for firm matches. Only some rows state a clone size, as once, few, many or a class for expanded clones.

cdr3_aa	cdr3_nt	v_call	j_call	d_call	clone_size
CASSGSGLSYNEQFF	TGTGCCAGCAGCGGTAGCGGTCTCTCCTACAATGAGCAGTTCTTC	TRBV9	TRBJ2-1	-	-
CAISDPPGGTEAFF	TGTGCCATCAGTGACCCTCCGGGGGGCACTGAAGCTTTCTTT	TRBV10-3	TRBJ1-1	-	few
CATSRDVETQYF	TGTGCCACCAGCAGAGACGTGGAGACCCAGTACTTC	TRBV15	TRBJ2-5	-	-
CSVGANPEQYF	TGCAGCGTGGGAGCGAATCCCGAGCAGTACTTC	TRBV29-1	TRBJ2-7	-	-
CASSVAGTGGEGYTF	TGCGCCAGCAGCGTGGCAGGGACAGGGGGCGAGGGCTACACCTTC	TRBV5-1	TRBJ1-2	TRBD1	-
CASSWTDRVGRAFF	TGCGCCAGCAGCTGGACGGACAGGGTGGGAAGGGCTTTCTTT	TRBV5-1	TRBJ1-1	TRBD1	few
CASSSAREGYGYTF	TGTGCCAGCAGCTCGGCACGCGAGGGCTATGGCTACACCTTC	TRBV5-4	TRBJ1-2	-	-
CASSVDTNTEAFF	TGTGCCAGCAGCGTTGACACGAACACTGAAGCTTTCTTT	TRBV9	TRBJ1-1	-	-
CASRDRVTSTDTQYF	TGTGCCTCCCGGGACAGGGTCACTAGCACAGATACGCAGTATTTT	TRBV30	TRBJ2-3	TRBD1	-
CASSFGTVNSPLHF	TGTGCCAGCAGCTTCGGGACAGTTAATTCACCCCTCCACTTT	TRBV2	TRBJ1-6	TRBD1	-
CASSLGIRGVYYGYTF	TGCGCCAGCAGCTTGGGGATTCGGGGGGTTTACTATGGCTACACCTTC	TRBV5-1	TRBJ1-2	-	-
CASSQSGGFQPQHF	TGTGCCAGCAGTCAGTCAGGGGGCTTTCAGCCCCAGCATTTT	TRBV27	TRBJ1-5	TRBD1	once
CASSVLMFGTFDADTQYF	TGTGCCAGCAGTGTTCTTATGTTTGGGACTTTTGACGCAGATACGCAGTATTTT	TRBV6-1	TRBJ2-3	-	-
CASSVDRRQETQYF	TGTGCCAGCAGCGTAGACAGGAGACAAGAGACCCAGTACTTC	TRBV9	TRBJ2-5	-	-
CASSGQHLDQPQHF	TGTGCCAGCAGTGGACAGCACCTAGATCAGCCCCAGCATTTT	TRBV6-1	TRBJ1-5	-	-
CASSLQGVGEPQHF	TGTGCCAGCAGCTTGCAGGGGGTAGGGGAGCCCCAGCATTTT	TRBV7-9	TRBJ1-5	TRBD1	-
CASTLKQGYGYTF	TGTGCCAGCACCTTAAAACAGGGCTATGGCTACACCTTC	TRBV6-6	TRBJ1-2	-	-
CASSEFGGQTEAFF	TGTGCCAGCAGTGAATTCGGGGGGCAGACTGAAGCTTTCTTT	TRBV25-1	TRBJ1-1	-	-
CASSLKGAAGELFF	TGTGCCAGCAGCCTAAAAGGGGCAGCCGGGGAGCTGTTTTTT	TRBV7-8	TRBJ2-2	-	-
CASSQTPGAYEQYF	TGTGCCAGCAGTCAAACCCCGGGGGCCTACGAGCAGTACTTC	TRBV7-2	TRBJ2-7	-	-
CSAPGDSDYGYTF	TGCAGCGCCCCCGGGGACAGCGACTATGGCTACACCTTC	TRBV29-1	TRBJ1-2	TRBD1	-
CASSLDSSEAFF	TGTGCCAGCAGCTTGGACAGCTCTGAAGCTTTCTTT	TRBV5-4	TRBJ1-1	-	-
CASSEDRGNYEQYF	TGTGCCAGCAGCGAGGACAGGGGTAACTACGAGCAGTACTTC	TRBV6-1	TRBJ2-7	TRBD1	-
CASSIELAIAKNIQYF	TGTGCCAGTAGTATAGAGTTAGCAATAGCCAAAAACATTCAGTACTTC	TRBV19	TRBJ2-4	-	-
CASSGRSRSSTDTQYF	TGTGCCAGCAGCGGAAGATCACGGTCTAGCACAGATACGCAGTATTTT	TRBV9	TRBJ2-3	-	once
CSVGGGKETQYF	TGCAGCGTTGGCGGCGGCAAAGAGACCCAGTACTTC	TRBV29-1	TRBJ2-5	-	-
CASSLALAGATGELFF	TGTGCCAGCAGCTTAGCTCTAGCGGGGGCCACCGGGGAGCTGTTTTTT	TRBV11-3	TRBJ2-2	TRBD2	-
CASSQDLREGLYEQFF	TGCGCCAGCAGCCAAGATCTGCGGGAGGGGCTCTATGAGCAGTTCTTC	TRBV4-3	TRBJ2-1	TRBD2	-
CASGDRASNSPLHF	TGTGCCAGTGGCGACAGGGCTTCGAATTCACCCCTCCACTTT	TRBV19	TRBJ1-6	TRBD1	-
CASSSRLELAGYEQYF	TGTGCCAGCAGCTCCCGCCTGGAGCTAGCGGGATACGAGCAGTACTTC	TRBV5-6	TRBJ2-7	TRBD2	-
CSVEWRRGPYNEQFF	TGCAGCGTTGAGTGGAGGAGGGGGCCCTACAATGAGCAGTTCTTC	TRBV29-1	TRBJ2-1	-	-
CASRSGRKSSYNEQFF	TGTGCCAGTCGAAGCGGGCGGAAAAGCTCCTACAATGAGCAGTTCTTC	TRBV6-4	TRBJ2-1	-	-
CASRNSGVTNEKLFF	TGTGCCAGTAGGAATTCAGGGGTGACTAATGAAAAACTGTTTTTT	TRBV19	TRBJ1-4	-	-
CASRQVSLGNTIYF	TGTGCCAGCAGGCAGGTCTCACTTGGAAACACCATATATTTT	TRBV6-6	TRBJ1-3	-	-
CASTRRVVTEAFF	TGTGCCAGCACCCGACGGGTGGTCACTGAAGCTTTCTTT	TRBV2	TRBJ1-1	-	-
CASSFGRGGNTIYF	TGTGCCAGCAGCTTCGGGAGGGGTGGAAACACCATATATTTT	TRBV5-4	TRBJ1-3	-	-
CASSRDRPYEQYF	TGTGCCAGCAGCCGGGACAGACCCTACGAGCAGTACTTC	TRBV5-6	TRBJ2-7	TRBD1	-
CASSPSGISYEQYF	TGCGCCAGCAGCCCCAGCGGGATCTCCTACGAGCAGTACTTC	TRBV4-3	TRBJ2-7	TRBD2	-
CAIGRNTEAFF	TGTGCCATCGGCAGGAACACTGAAGCTTTCTTT	TRBV10-3	TRBJ1-1	-	-
CAWRGKGDQPQHF	TGTGCCTGGAGAGGGAAGGGGGATCAGCCCCAGCATTTT	TRBV30	TRBJ1-5	-	-
CASSPQATSGGPNTGELFF	TGTGCCAGCAGTCCTCAAGCGACTAGCGGGGGTCCTAACACCGGGGAGCTGTTTTTT	TRBV27	TRBJ2-2	TRBD2	-
CASRAHQADTQYF	TGCGCCAGCAGGGCACACCAGGCAGATACGCAGTATTTT	TRBV5-1	TRBJ2-3	-	-
CASSSRDREVADTQYF	TGTGCCAGCAGTTCCCGGGACAGGGAAGTAGCAGATACGCAGTATTTT	TRBV27	TRBJ2-3	TRBD1	-
CASSLRDRSYEQYF	TGTGCCAGCAGTCTCCGGGACAGGTCCTACGAGCAGTACTTC	TRBV27	TRBJ2-7	TRBD1	-
CASSRGNGHEAFF	TGCGCCAGCAGCAGGGGGAATGGCCATGAAGCTTTCTTT	TRBV5-1	TRBJ1-1	-	-
CASQGTDGYPF	TGCGCCAGTCAGGGGACCGATGGCTACCCCTTC	TRBV5-1	TRBJ1-2	-	-
CASSFDRPTDTQYF	TGCGCCAGCAGCTTCGACAGGCCCACAGATACGCAGTATTTT	TRBV5-1	TRBJ2-3	-	-
CASSAQGLGNTIYF	TGTGCCAGCAGCGCCCAGGGGTTGGGAAACACCATATATTTT	TRBV9	TRBJ1-3	-	-
CASSPVTGGTEAFF	TGTGCCAGCTCACCAGTGACAGGGGGAACTGAAGCTTTCTTT	TRBV18	TRBJ1-1	TRBD1	-
CASSLASSGVYEQYF	TGTGCCAGCAGTTTAGCTTCTAGCGGGGTCTACGAGCAGTACTTC	TRBV27	TRBJ2-7	TRBD2	-